The 26 T cell receptor beta chains below come from one sample, sequenced in a study of T cells in Graves' hyperthyroidism and ophthalmopathy. TCR beta CDR3 regions were amplified from RNA transcripts. The HTBI primer set served for first-round RT-PCR of the TCR CDR3. MiXCR, applied by TCRdb to the multiplex PCR reads, yields one record per CDR3 protein. The repertoire holds about 500,000 distinct CDR3 sequences, around 14% seen once, with less than 20% in the top ten. The sequenced sample was blood. The receptors shown here come from a woman aged 18-29 years with Graves' hyperthyroidism.

The genes are TRBV18 and TRBJ1-3; 8 positions agree with TRBD1. In germline, CDR1 is KGHSH, CDR2 LQKENI. This CDR3 is built from 14 residues. V lost 7 bases, J lost 3 bases, and 5 bases stayed unmatched. The CDR3 sequence: CASFQGAVGNTIYF. In nucleotides, the CDR3 is TGTGCCAGCTTCCAGGGGGCAGTTGGAAACACCATATATTTT.

This clonotype was seen repeatedly, ten times or more. This chain uses TRBV28 with TRBJ1-2, with a weak D call TRBD1 (6 bases). V was shortened by 5 bases and J by 2 bases, with 12 bases between the two germline ends. From germline, CDR1 is MDHEN and CDR2 SYDVKM. The CDR3 is 14 amino acids. DNA of the CDR3: TGTGCCAGCAGTCCCGGACAGCTAAACTATGGCTACACCTTC. Translated: CASSPGQLNYGYTF.

This clonotype has a count of ten or more. CDR3 sequence reads: CASSSLQGARGYTF. The CDR3 DNA follows: TGTGCCAGCAGCTCCTTACAGGGGGCGCGTGGCTACACCTTC. The gene calls are TRBV7-2 and TRBJ1-2; 9 bases agree with TRBD1. Per germline, CDR1 SGHTA and CDR2 FQGNSA. V was pared by 4 bases and J by 7 bases, with 7 bases of the junction left unmatched. The CDR3 has 14 residues.

In this sample, this clonotype turned up many times. V gene TRBV18 combines with J gene TRBJ2-5; 11 nucleotides line up with TRBD2. Trimming cost V 4 bases and J 2 bases; bases outside gene matches: 12. The germline gives CDR1 KGHSH, CDR2 LQKENI. This CDR3 has 18 amino acids. CDR3 residues: CASSLRFTSGRDQETQYF. CDR3 sequence (DNA): TGTGCCAGCTCACTACGATTCACTAGCGGGAGAGATCAAGAGACCCAGTACTTC.

This clonotype was counted ten times or more. CDR3 protein: CATQTAPTGELFF. CDR3 nucleotides: TGTGCCACCCAGACAGCTCCTACCGGGGAGCTGTTTTTT. This chain links TRBV24-1 with TRBJ2-2; a weak D match, TRBD1 (5 bases). There are 13 residues in the CDR3. Per germline, CDR1 KGHDR and CDR2 SFDVKD. V was clipped by 9 bases and J by 5 bases, with 12 bases between them.

This clonotype was observed many times. This sequence joins TRBV12-5 and TRBJ1-1; D is ambiguous. V lost 7 bases to trimming and J lost 5 bases, with 8 bases between them. Looked up from germline, CDR1 is LGHNT and CDR2 is FRNRAP. The CDR3 length is 11 residues. In DNA, the CDR3 is TGTGCTAGTGTACTTTGGACTGAAGCTTTCTTT. Protein sequence: CASVLWTEAFF.

This clonotype was counted many times. V usage is TRBV12-3 or TRBV12-4 and J usage is TRBJ1-2; D call uncertain. Trimming removed 5 bases at V and 2 bases at J, with 15 bases between. This CDR3 has 15 residues. The CDR3 sequence: CASSTTFGLNYGYTF. CDR3 bases: TGTGCCAGCAGTACTACCTTCGGACTGAACTATGGCTACACCTTC.

This clonotype was observed many times. The rearrangement uses TRBV6-1 and TRBJ2-7; 7 positions agree with TRBD1. The CDR3 is 15 amino acids. J was trimmed by 4 bases and V by 3 bases; bases with no gene match: 9. Germline V gene sequence: CDR1 MNHNS, CDR2 SASEGT. For the CDR3, the DNA is TGTGCCAGCAGTGACCCTGACAGGGATCGGTACGAGCAGTACTTC. It specifies CASSDPDRDRYEQYF.

The chain couples TRBV10-3 to TRBJ2-3, with D uncertain. CDR3 length: 12 amino acids. Looked up from germline, CDR1 is ENHRY and CDR2 is SYGVKD. Trimming left V 5 bases short and J 6 bases short, with 9 bases between. The CDR3 protein is CAISRTWDTQYF. The DNA for the CDR3 is TGTGCCATCAGTCGGACCTGGGATACGCAGTATTTT.

This clonotype came up many times. The chain uses TRBV12-3 or TRBV12-4 and TRBJ2-5; no firm D call. Deletions cut 8 bases from V and 5 bases from J, with 18 bases between. The CDR3 totals 14 residues. Written as DNA, the CDR3 is TGTGCCAGCGGACCGCCGGCGCAATCGGAGACCCAGTACTTC. It specifies CASGPPAQSETQYF.

About this clonotype: This may be a read error, as it is one base from a much larger clone. The chain is built from TRBV12-3 or TRBV12-4 and TRBJ2-1, with D perhaps matching TRBD2 (6 bases). V lost 11 bases to trimming and J lost 4 bases, with 18 bases between them. The CDR3 totals 14 residues. The CDR3 DNA sequence: TGTGCCGCCAAGTCGGGAGAACCATACAATGAGCAGTTCTTC. This codes for CAAKSGEPYNEQFF.

The V and J genes are TRBV7-2 and TRBJ2-3; TRBD2 matches at 12 bases. This CDR3 is built from 15 residues. With V trimmed by 6 bases and J by 3 bases, 4 bases remained unmatched. Germline-derived CDR1 and CDR2 are SGHTA and FQGNSA. CDR3 in DNA: TGTGCCAGCAGGATGACTAGCGGGGGAACAGATACGCAGTATTTT. It codes for CASRMTSGGTDTQYF.

This clonotype was found many times. One end of the junction fails to match germline, which may point to a read error. The chain links TRBV7-3 to TRBJ2-1; the match to TRBD1 covers 7 bases. Germline V gene sequence: CDR1 SGHTA, CDR2 FQGTGA. This CDR3 comprises 18 residues. DNA of the CDR3: TGTGCCAGCAGTTTAAACCCCTCAGGGGGAAGGGCCTACAATGAGCAGTTCTTC. Translation gives CASSLNPSGGRAYNEQFF.

The sample holds many counts of this clonotype. V and J are TRBV12-3 or TRBV12-4 and TRBJ2-1; possible D gene TRBD2, 5 bases. The CDR3 has 16 residues. The ends were cut back, 6 bases at V and 0 bases at J, with 15 bases in the middle. CDR3 DNA sequence: TGTGCCAGCAGCCGTCAAGCGGAGAGCTCCTACAATGAGCAGTTCTTC. Its translation is CASSRQAESSYNEQFF.

This clonotype was recorded at least ten times. The CDR3 sequence is CASSAGAMGNQPQHF. For the CDR3, the DNA is TGTGCCAGCAGCGCAGGGGCGATGGGCAATCAGCCCCAGCATTTT. This chain connects TRBV6-1 to TRBJ1-5, with D perhaps matching TRBD1 (6 bases). CDR3 length equals 15 residues. V was shortened by 6 bases and J by 2 bases, with 14 bases between the two germline ends. Germline assignment: CDR1 MNHNS and CDR2 SASEGT.

V is TRBV7-9 and J is TRBJ2-1, with no clear D. The CDR3 has 16 amino acids. Germline V CDR1 and CDR2: SEHNR, FQNEAQ (reference sequence). V dropped 1 base and J dropped 2 bases, with 12 bases sitting between them. In nucleotides, the CDR3 is TGTGCCAGCAGCTTAGTAACGCCTAGGCCCTACAATGAGCAGTTCTTC. Translating it yields CASSLVTPRPYNEQFF.

This clonotype was observed at least ten times. This chain connects TRBV30 to TRBJ2-7, with 7 bases that match TRBD2. The germline V gene has CDR1 GTSNPN and CDR2 SVGIG (reference sequence). The trim removed 3 bases at V and 7 bases at J, leaving 0 bases unmatched. This CDR3 has 10 amino acids. CDR3 sequence (DNA): TGTGCCTGGAGCGGGGGGGAGCAGTACGTC. Translating gives CAWSGGEQYV.

The table lists this clonotype with many counts. The chain links TRBV3-1 to TRBJ2-6; 11 nucleotides line up with TRBD2. This CDR3 contains 19 residues. With V trimmed by 5 bases and J by 1 base, 10 bases remained unmatched. Germline lookup yields CDR1 LGHDT and CDR2 YNNKEL (reference sequence). CDR3 sequence (DNA): TGTGCCAGCAGCACCCGAACTAGCGGGAGAGTTTCTGGGGCCAACGTCCTGACTTTC. This encodes CASSTRTSGRVSGANVLTF.

In this sample, this clonotype turned up a few times. The chain uses TRBV6-2 or TRBV6-3 and TRBJ1-5; the match to TRBD1 covers 7 bases. The trim removed 2 bases at V and 4 bases at J, leaving 2 bases unmatched. Germline CDR1 is MNHEY and CDR2 is SVGEGT. The CDR3 covers 14 residues. The CDR3 loop reads CASSYMTGNQPQHF. CDR3 nucleotide sequence: TGTGCCAGCAGTTACATGACAGGGAATCAGCCCCAGCATTTT.

The genes are TRBV3-1 and TRBJ1-2; 9 bases are a match to TRBD1. CDR3 length equals 15 residues. With 5 bases clipped from V and 0 bases from J, the junction kept 4 bases outside the gene matches. CDR1 and CDR2 from the germline V gene are LGHDT and YNNKEL (reference sequence). CDR3 region: CASSARDRANYGYTF. CDR3 DNA: TGTGCCAGCAGCGCCCGGGACAGGGCTAACTATGGCTACACCTTC. Full variable domain (missing parts from reference TRBV3-1 and TRBJ1-2): DTAVSQTPKYLVTQMGNDKSIKCEQNLGHDTMYWYKQDSKKFLKIMFSYNNKELIINETVPNRFSPKSPDKAHLNLHINSLELGDSAVYFCASSARDRANYGYTFGSGTRLTVV.

As to this clonotype: This may be a read error: a much more frequent sequence differs by one nucleotide. It is likely a read error, because the conserved phenylalanine at the end of the CDR3 is missing. The V call is TRBV19, the J call TRBJ1-1; possibly TRBD1 for D (5 bases). Germline-derived CDR1 and CDR2 are LNHDA and SQIVND (reference sequence). The CDR3 is 13 residues long. The V gene lost 3 bases and the J gene lost 8 bases, with 13 bases spanning the gap. The CDR3: CASSIGREGEAFL. The CDR3 DNA reads as TGTGCCAGTAGTATCGGCAGGGAGGGCGAAGCTTTCCTT.

This clonotype was picked up many times. The chain joins TRBV7-3 to TRBJ1-1; 11 nucleotides match TRBD1. CDR1 is SGHTA, CDR2 FQGTGA, per germline. Trimming at V came to 2 bases and at J to 6 bases, leaving 5 bases not matched to a gene. The CDR3 is made up of 15 amino acids. In DNA form, the CDR3 reads TGTGCCAGCAGCTTATTCGGACAGGGGGCCGCTGAAGCTTTCTTT. Encoded protein: CASSLFGQGAAEAFF.

This clonotype showed up just a few times. The J gene is TRBJ1-2, the V gene TRBV7-8, with D possibly TRBD1 on 6 matching bases. The CDR3 covers 14 residues. Germline V gene data show CDR1 as SGHVS and CDR2 as FQNEAQ. V lost 5 bases and J 5 bases, leaving 15 bases between the germline ends. The CDR3 DNA follows: TGTGCCAGCAGCCTGGGCGGGACACCGTATGGCTACACCTTC. Amino acids: CASSLGGTPYGYTF.

This clonotype was seen many times. This rearrangement joins TRBV30 to TRBJ2-2, with TRBD1 as a possible D gene (6 bases). With 2 bases removed from V and 3 bases from J, the gap between germline ends came to 10 bases. CDR3 length equals 14 residues. The V gene's germline CDR1 is GTSNPN and CDR2 SVGIG (reference sequence). This CDR3 reads CAWSQGLDTGELFF. The CDR3 DNA is TGTGCCTGGAGTCAGGGGCTAGACACCGGGGAGCTGTTTTTT.

This clonotype occurred many times. The chain is built from TRBV7-3 and TRBJ2-1, with 8 bases aligning to TRBD2. The V and J ends lost 4 bases and 7 bases, in that order; junction bases with no gene match: 12. Germline V gene lookup returns CDR1 SGHTA and CDR2 FQGTGA. The CDR3 covers 16 residues. The CDR3 protein is CASSWEEAGVGNEQFF. The CDR3 DNA sequence: TGTGCCAGCAGCTGGGAGGAAGCGGGAGTTGGAAATGAGCAGTTCTTC.

This clonotype has ten or more counts. V usage is TRBV7-3 and J usage is TRBJ1-2; D is unclear. CDR1 is SGHTA and CDR2 is FQGTGA in the germline V gene. V was cut by 0 bases and J by 4 bases, with 12 bases left in between. The CDR3 covers 15 residues. The chain's CDR3 is CASSLTGRTVYGYTF. DNA of the CDR3: TGTGCCAGCAGCTTAACCGGCCGAACTGTCTATGGCTACACCTTC.